This T cell receptor (beta chain) was sequenced for a study of blood T cells in healthy people across ages. Findings and limits, study-wide: Significant beta diversity loss was already apparent by age approximately 38, declining roughly linearly.

The use of a sample-barcoded 5' primer and a J-beta primer mix characterized a second PCR of about 7 to 12 cycles. TCRdb used MiXCR to reprocess the 5' RACE reads, holding one entry per CDR3 protein. The profile covers about 730,000 distinct CDR3 sequences, with roughly 43% appearing a single time and 20% to 25% taken by the ten largest. Details on this clonotype: What it binds is unknown. Its ends do not fully match the called genes, so a read error is possible.

The CDR3 covers 18 residues. Per the germline V gene, CDR1 is LGHNA and CDR2 is YNFKEQ. The TCR comes from a woman aged 60-75 years in good health. The chain is built from TRBV4-2 and TRBJ2-1, with 9 nucleotides matching TRBD2. The sample was blood. CDR3 bases: TGTGCCGGCAGCCAAGAAGGGACAGCGGGAGGCTCCTACAATGAGCAGTTCTTC. Translated: CAGSQEGTAGGSYNEQFF.